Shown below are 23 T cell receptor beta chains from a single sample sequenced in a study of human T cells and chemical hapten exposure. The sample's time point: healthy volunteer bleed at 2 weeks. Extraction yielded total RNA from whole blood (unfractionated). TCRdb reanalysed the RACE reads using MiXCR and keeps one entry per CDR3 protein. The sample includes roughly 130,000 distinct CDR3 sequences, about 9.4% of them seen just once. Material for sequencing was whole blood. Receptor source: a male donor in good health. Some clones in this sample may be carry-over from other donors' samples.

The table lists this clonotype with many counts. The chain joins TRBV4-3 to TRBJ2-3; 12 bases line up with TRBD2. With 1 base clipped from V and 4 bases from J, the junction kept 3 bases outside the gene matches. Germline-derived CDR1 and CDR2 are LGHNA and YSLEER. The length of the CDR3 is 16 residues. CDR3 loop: CASSQGTSGASDTQYF. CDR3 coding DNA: TGCGCCAGCAGCCAAGGGACTAGCGGGGCGTCAGATACGCAGTATTTT.

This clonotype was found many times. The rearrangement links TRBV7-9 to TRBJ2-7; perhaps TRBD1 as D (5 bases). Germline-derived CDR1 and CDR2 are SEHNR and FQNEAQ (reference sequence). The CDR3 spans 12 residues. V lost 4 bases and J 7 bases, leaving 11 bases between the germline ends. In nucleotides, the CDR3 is TGTGCCAGCAGCTCCCAGGGCCGGGAGCAGTACTTC. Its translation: CASSSQGREQYF.

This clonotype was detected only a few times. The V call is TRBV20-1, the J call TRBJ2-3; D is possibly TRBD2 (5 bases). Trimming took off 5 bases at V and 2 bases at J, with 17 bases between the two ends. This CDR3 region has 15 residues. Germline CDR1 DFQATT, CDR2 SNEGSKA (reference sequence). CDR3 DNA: TGCAGTGCTTCGAAGGGAGCCCCCTCCACAGATACGCAGTATTTT. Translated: CSASKGAPSTDTQYF.

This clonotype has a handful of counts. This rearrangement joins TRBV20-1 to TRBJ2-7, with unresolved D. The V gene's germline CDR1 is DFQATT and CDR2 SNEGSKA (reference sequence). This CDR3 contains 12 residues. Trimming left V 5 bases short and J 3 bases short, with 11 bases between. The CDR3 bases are TGCAGTGCTGGTCGGATGGGCTACGAGCAGTACTTC. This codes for CSAGRMGYEQYF.

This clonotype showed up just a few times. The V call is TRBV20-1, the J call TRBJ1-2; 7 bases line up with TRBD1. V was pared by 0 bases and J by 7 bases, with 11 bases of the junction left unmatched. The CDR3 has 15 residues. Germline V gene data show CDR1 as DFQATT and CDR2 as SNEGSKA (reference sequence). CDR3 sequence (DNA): TGCAGTGCTAGAGAAAGAGGGAGCTCAGGGGGTGGCTACACCTTC. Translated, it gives CSARERGSSGGGYTF.

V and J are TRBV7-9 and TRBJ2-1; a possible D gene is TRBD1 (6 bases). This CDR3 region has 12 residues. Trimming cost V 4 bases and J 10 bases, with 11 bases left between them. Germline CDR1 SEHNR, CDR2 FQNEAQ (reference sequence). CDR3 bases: TGTGCCAGCAGCTGGACAGACGAGGAGCAGTTCTTC. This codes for CASSWTDEEQFF.

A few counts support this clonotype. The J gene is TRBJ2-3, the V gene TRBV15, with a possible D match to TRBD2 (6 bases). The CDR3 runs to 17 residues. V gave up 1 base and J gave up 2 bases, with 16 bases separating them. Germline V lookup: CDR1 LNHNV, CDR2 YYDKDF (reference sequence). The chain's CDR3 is CATSRVSGLAPTDTQYF. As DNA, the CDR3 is TGTGCCACCAGCAGAGTCTCGGGACTGGCCCCCACAGATACGCAGTATTTT.

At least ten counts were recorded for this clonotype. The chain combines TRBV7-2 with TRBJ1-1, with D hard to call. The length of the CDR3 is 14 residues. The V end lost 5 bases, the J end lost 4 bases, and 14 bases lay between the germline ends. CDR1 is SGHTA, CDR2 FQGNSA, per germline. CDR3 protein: CASSTRGLSTEAFF. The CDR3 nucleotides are TGTGCCAGCAGCACCCGAGGTCTGAGCACTGAAGCTTTCTTT.

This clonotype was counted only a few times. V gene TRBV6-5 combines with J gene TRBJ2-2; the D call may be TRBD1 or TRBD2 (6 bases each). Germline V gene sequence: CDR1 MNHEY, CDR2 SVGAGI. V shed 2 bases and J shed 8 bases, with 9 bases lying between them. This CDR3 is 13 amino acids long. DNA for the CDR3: TGTGCCAGCAGTTACAAGGGGGGAGGGGAGCTGTTTTTT. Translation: CASSYKGGGELFF.

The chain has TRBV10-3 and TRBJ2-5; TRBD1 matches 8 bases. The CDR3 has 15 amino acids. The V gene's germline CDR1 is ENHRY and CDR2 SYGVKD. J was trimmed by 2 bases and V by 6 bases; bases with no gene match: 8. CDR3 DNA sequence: TGTGCCATCAGCACACTCAGGGGGCAGCAAGAGACCCAGTACTTC. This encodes CAISTLRGQQETQYF.

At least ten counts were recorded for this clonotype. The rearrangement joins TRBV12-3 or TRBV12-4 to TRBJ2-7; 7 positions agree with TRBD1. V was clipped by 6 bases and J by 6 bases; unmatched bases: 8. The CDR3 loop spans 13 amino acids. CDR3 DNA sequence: TGTGCCAGCAGAATTTTAGGGGGCGGCGAGCAGTACTTC. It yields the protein CASRILGGGEQYF.

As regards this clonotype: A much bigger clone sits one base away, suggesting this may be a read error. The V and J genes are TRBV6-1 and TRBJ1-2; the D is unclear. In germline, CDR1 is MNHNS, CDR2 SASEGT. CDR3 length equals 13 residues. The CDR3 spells CPSSETRFLGYTF. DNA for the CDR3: TGTCCCAGCAGTGAAACGCGATTTTTAGGCTACACCTTC.

The CDR3 sequence is CASSWETANTEAFF. The CDR3 nucleotides are TGTGCCAGCAGCTGGGAGACAGCAAACACTGAAGCTTTCTTT. The chain uses TRBV7-2 and TRBJ1-1, with TRBD1 as a possible D gene (5 bases). V lost 4 bases and J lost 2, with 11 bases in between. The germline gives CDR1 SGHTA, CDR2 FQGNSA. CDR3 size: 14 residues.

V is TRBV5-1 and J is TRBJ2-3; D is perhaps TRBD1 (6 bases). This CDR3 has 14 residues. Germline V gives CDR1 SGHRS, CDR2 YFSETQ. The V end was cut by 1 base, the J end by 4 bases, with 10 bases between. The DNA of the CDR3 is TGCGCCAGCAGCTTGCAGGGGTCCCCAGATACGCAGTATTTT. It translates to CASSLQGSPDTQYF.

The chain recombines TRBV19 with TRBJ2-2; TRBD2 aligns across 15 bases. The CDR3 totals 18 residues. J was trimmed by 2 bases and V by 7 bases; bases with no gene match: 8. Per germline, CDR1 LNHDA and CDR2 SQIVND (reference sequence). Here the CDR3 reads CASTQGLAGGFNTGELFF. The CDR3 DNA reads TGTGCCAGTACCCAAGGACTAGCGGGAGGGTTTAACACCGGGGAGCTGTTTTTT.

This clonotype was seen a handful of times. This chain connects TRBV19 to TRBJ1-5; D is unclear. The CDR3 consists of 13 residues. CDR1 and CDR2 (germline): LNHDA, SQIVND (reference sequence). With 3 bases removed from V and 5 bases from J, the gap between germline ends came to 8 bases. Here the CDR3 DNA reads TGTGCCAGTAGTATTGACGGATATCAGCCCCAGCATTTT. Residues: CASSIDGYQPQHF.

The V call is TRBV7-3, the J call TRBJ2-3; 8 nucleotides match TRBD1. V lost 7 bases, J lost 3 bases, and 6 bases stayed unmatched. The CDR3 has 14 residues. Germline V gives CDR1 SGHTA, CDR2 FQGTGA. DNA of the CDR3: TGTGCCAGCACCCCAACAGGGGGGACAGATACGCAGTATTTT. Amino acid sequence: CASTPTGGTDTQYF.

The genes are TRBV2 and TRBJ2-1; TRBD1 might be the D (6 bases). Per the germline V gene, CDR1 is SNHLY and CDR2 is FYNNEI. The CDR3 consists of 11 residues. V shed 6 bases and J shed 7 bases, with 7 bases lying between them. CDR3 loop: CASRTGNEQFF. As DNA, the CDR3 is TGTGCCAGCAGGACAGGAAATGAGCAGTTCTTC.

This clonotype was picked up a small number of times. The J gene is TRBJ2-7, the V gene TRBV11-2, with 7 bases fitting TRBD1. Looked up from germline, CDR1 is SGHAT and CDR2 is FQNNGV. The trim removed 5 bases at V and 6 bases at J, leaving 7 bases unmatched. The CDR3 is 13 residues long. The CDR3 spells CASSPPTGREQYF. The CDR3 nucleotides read TGTGCCAGCAGCCCGCCGACAGGGCGCGAGCAGTACTTC.

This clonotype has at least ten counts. The CDR3 spells CASRDVSNEQFF. The DNA for the CDR3 is TGTGCCAGCAGGGACGTATCCAATGAGCAGTTCTTC. The chain is built from TRBV6-2 or TRBV6-3 and TRBJ2-1; D unresolved. V was shortened by 6 bases and J by 6 bases, with 9 bases between the two germline ends. The CDR3 extends over 12 amino acids. The germline CDR1 and CDR2 sequences are MNHEY and SVGEGT.

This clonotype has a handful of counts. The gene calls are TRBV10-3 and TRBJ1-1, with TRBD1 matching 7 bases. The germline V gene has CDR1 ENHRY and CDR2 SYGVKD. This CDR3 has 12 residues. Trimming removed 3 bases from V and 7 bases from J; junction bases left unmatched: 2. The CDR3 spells CAISEDRVEAFF. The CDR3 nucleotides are TGTGCCATCAGTGAAGACAGGGTTGAAGCTTTCTTT.

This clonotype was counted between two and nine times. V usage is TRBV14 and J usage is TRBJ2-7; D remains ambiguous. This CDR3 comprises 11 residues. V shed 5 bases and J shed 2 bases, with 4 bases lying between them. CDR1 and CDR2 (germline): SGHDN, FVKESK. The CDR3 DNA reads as TGTGCCAGCAGCGGTACCTACGAGCAGTACTTC. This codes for CASSGTYEQYF.

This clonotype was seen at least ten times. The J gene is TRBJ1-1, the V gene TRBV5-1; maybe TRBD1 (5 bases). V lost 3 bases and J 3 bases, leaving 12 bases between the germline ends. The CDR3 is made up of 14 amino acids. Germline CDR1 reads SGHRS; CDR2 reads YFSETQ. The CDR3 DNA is TGCGCCAGCAGCTGGCAGGGTGAGGACACTGAAGCTTTCTTT. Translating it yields CASSWQGEDTEAFF. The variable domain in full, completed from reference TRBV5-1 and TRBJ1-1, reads KAGVTQTPRYLIKTRGQQVTLSCSPISGHRSVSWYQQTPGQGLQFLFEYFSETQRNKGNFPGRFSGRQFSNSRSEMNVSTLELGDSALYLCASSWQGEDTEAFFGQGTRLTVV.